This TCR beta chain was obtained from a study of T cell responses to AZD1222 COVID-19 vaccine. Findings of the study overall: The study sampled repertoires only after the peak T cell response.

Notes on this clone: Its antigen remains unknown.

V lost 4 bases to trimming and J lost 5 bases, with 18 bases between them. The CDR3 consists of 15 residues. Germline V gene sequence: CDR1 SGHRS, CDR2 YFSETQ. Measured with immunoSEQ multiplex PCR; TCRdb has only the in-frame clones, and not every one. Among 100,000 to 150,000 clones listed, around nine tenths were seen once. V and J are TRBV5-1 and TRBJ1-1; D is unclear. This TCR was sampled from an adult in good health. The source was peripheral blood, collected on day 0 of AZD1222 vaccination. The CDR3 bases are TGCGCCAGCAGCCTGGCTTTCAGCTCGGATACTGAAGCTTTCTTT. This codes for CASSLAFSSDTEAFF. Combining the CDR3 with reference TRBV5-1 and TRBJ1-1 gives the whole variable domain KAGVTQTPRYLIKTRGQQVTLSCSPISGHRSVSWYQQTPGQGLQFLFEYFSETQRNKGNFPGRFSGRQFSNSRSEMNVSTLELGDSALYLCASSLAFSSDTEAFFGQGTRLTVV.